The clone carrying this T cell receptor beta chain was found a few times. This sample was included in a study of blood T cells in healthy people across ages. PCR was performed a second time for 7 to 11 cycles using a sample-barcoded 5' primer and a J-beta primer mix. One entry per CDR3 protein results from TCRdb running MiXCR on the 5' RACE reads. Of some 1,000,000 distinct CDR3 sequences detected, around 25% appear once; the ten largest clones hold approximately 0.71%. CDR3 size: 18 residues. The germline V gene encodes CDR1 LGHNT and CDR2 FRNRAP. The V segment lost 3 bases and the J segment 4 bases; nucleotides outside the gene matches: 12. The same data also contributed to another study, on T cells of mothers and their children.

The clonotype comes from a girl aged 2 to 9 in good health. Input material: blood. The chain employs TRBV12-5 and TRBJ1-5; 10 nucleotides line up with TRBD1. In DNA, the CDR3 is TGTGCTAGTGGTTTAAGAACCGGGACAGGGGACAAAAATCAGCCCCAGCATTTT. This gives the protein CASGLRTGTGDKNQPQHF. The whole variable domain, filled in from reference TRBV12-5 and TRBJ1-5, reads DARVTQTPRHKVTEMGQEVTMRCQPILGHNTVFWYRQTMMQGLELLAYFRNRAPLDDSGMPKDRFSAEMPDATLATLKIQPSEPRDSAVYFCASGLRTGTGDKNQPQHFGDGTRLSIL.